The rows below give T cell receptor beta chains drawn from one sample of a study of blood T cells in healthy people across ages. Each CDR3 protein gets one entry after TCRdb re-called the 5' RACE reads with MiXCR. The sample shows 790,000 or so distinct CDR3 sequences, roughly 50% of them seen only once. Sequenced: blood. These receptors were taken from a man aged 40-49 years in good health. Both conserved end residues are part of each CDR3. D genes are given only for firm matches. Only part of the rows carry a size: once, few, many, or a class if the clone is expanded.

size: .
V: TRBV14
J: TRBJ2-3
D: TRBD2
length: 15
CDR3: CASSRLAGRADTQYF
DNA: TGTGCCAGCAGCCGACTAGCGGGGAGGGCAGATACGCAGTATTTT

size: .
V: TRBV11-3
J: TRBJ1-1
D: TRBD1
length: 17
CDR3: CASSFGGTGGRGTEAFF
DNA: TGTGCCAGCAGCTTCGGCGGGACAGGTGGAAGGGGCACTGAAGCTTTCTTT

size: .
V: TRBV7-6
J: TRBJ2-7
D: .
length: 14
CDR3: CASSFRGEGNEQYF
DNA: TGTGCCAGCAGCTTCAGGGGAGAGGGGAATGAGCAGTACTTC

size: .
V: TRBV9
J: TRBJ2-3
D: .
length: 15
CDR3: CASSPPPGRPDTQYF
DNA: TGTGCCAGCAGCCCGCCCCCGGGGCGGCCAGATACGCAGTATTTT

size: few
V: TRBV20-1
J: TRBJ1-2
D: .
length: 12
CDR3: CSARVAERRYTF
DNA: TGCAGTGCTAGAGTGGCAGAGCGTCGCTACACCTTC

size: .
V: TRBV5-1
J: TRBJ2-7
D: .
length: 15
CDR3: CASSLDPGVTYEQYF
DNA: TGCGCCAGCAGCTTGGACCCAGGAGTTACCTACGAGCAGTACTTC

size: .
V: TRBV11-3
J: TRBJ1-5
D: TRBD1
length: 19
CDR3: CASSSITTGQRDSNQPQHF
DNA: TGTGCCAGCAGCTCCATTACTACGGGACAGCGGGATAGCAATCAGCCCCAGCATTTT

size: few
V: TRBV5-1
J: TRBJ1-2
D: .
length: 14
CDR3: CASSSTGTDYGYTF
DNA: TGTGCCAGCAGTTCGACCGGGACCGACTATGGCTACACCTTC

size: .
V: TRBV27
J: TRBJ2-3
D: .
length: 14
CDR3: CASSLQGQTDTQYF
DNA: TGTGCCAGCAGTTTACAAGGCCAAACAGATACGCAGTATTTT

size: .
V: TRBV4-3
J: TRBJ2-7
D: .
length: 15
CDR3: CASSQDQNRPYEQYF
DNA: TGCGCCAGCAGCCAAGATCAAAACAGACCCTACGAGCAGTACTTC

size: .
V: TRBV7-2
J: TRBJ1-2
D: .
length: 16
CDR3: CASSLAPGRQVYGYTF
DNA: TGTGCCAGCAGCTTAGCCCCGGGACGACAGGTTTATGGCTACACCTTC

size: .
V: TRBV27
J: TRBJ2-6
D: .
length: 17
CDR3: CASSTLPSPSGANVLTF
DNA: TGTGCCAGCAGCACCCTTCCGAGCCCTTCTGGGGCCAACGTCCTGACTTTC